Presented here are 3 T cell receptor beta chains from one specimen sequenced in a study of T-cell memory formation after mild COVID-19. TCRdb ran MiXCR on the 5' RACE reads and lists one entry per CDR3 protein. The data hold about half a million distinct CDR3 sequences, with around a sixth observed a single time. Input material: PBMCs or a T cell subset sorted from them (not recorded which). The receptors originated from an adult woman who had mild COVID-19 (a few samples of this study predate the infection). Cell type and time point are not known.

This clonotype was recorded a few times. This chain joins TRBV7-2 and TRBJ2-1; possible D gene TRBD1, 5 bases. Germline-derived CDR1 and CDR2 are SGHTA and FQGNSA. This CDR3 is built from 14 residues. Trimming shortened V by 2 bases and J by 6 bases, and 11 bases separated the two germline ends. The CDR3: CASSLLQDRNEQFF. The CDR3 coding sequence is TGTGCCAGCAGCTTACTACAGGACCGCAATGAGCAGTTCTTC.

This clonotype was recorded a few times. This chain joins TRBV19 and TRBJ1-4, with D possibly being TRBD1 (6 bases). CDR1 and CDR2 (germline): LNHDA, SQIVND (reference sequence). Trimming took off 1 base at V and 10 bases at J, with 19 bases between the two ends. This CDR3 comprises 16 residues. The CDR3: CASSIVLAGEGGKLFF. DNA of the CDR3: TGTGCCAGTAGTATAGTCCTCGCAGGGGAGGGGGGAAAACTGTTTTTT.

This clonotype was observed at least ten times. V and J are TRBV20-1 and TRBJ1-2, with D possibly being TRBD1 (6 bases). V was shortened by 0 bases and J by 4 bases, with 15 bases between the two germline ends. Germline V gene lookup returns CDR1 DFQATT and CDR2 SNEGSKA (reference sequence). This CDR3 region has 15 residues. In DNA form, the CDR3 reads TGCAGTGCTAGAGACAAAACAGGGTTCACCTATGGCTACACCTTC. Its translation: CSARDKTGFTYGYTF.